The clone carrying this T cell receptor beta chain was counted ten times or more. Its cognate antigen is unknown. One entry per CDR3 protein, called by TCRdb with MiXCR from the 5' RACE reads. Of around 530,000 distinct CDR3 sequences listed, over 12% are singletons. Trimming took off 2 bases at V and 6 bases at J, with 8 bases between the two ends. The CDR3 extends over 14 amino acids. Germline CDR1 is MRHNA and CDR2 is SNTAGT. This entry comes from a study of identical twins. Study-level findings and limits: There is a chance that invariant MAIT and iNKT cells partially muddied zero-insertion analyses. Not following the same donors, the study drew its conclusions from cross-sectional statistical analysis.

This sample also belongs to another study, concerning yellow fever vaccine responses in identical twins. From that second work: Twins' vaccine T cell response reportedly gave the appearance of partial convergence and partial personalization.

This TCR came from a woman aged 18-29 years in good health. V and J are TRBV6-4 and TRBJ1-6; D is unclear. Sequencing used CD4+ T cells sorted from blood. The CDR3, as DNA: TGTGCCAGCAGTGACAGGCCTACTAATTCACCCCTCCACTTT. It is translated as CASSDRPTNSPLHF.